One TCR beta chain is described in this entry. The record originates from a study of cytomegalovirus exposure and HLA in healthy donors. There are 16 residues in the CDR3. The germline V gene encodes CDR1 MNHEY and CDR2 SMNVEV (reference sequence). The V end was cut by 5 bases, the J end by 0 bases, with 15 bases between. Clones were read by immunoSEQ multiplex PCR, and TCRdb kept only the in-frame ones, dropping some. Of about 150,000 clones listed, around 84% are singletons. The receptor was derived from a human donor in good health. The chain has TRBV27 and TRBJ2-3; tentative D call: TRBD1 (5 bases). The sample comprised PBMCs. CDR3 DNA: TGTGCCAGCAGTCTCCTCGGGCAGGGCAGCACAGATACGCAGTATTTT. Its translation is CASSLLGQGSTDTQYF.